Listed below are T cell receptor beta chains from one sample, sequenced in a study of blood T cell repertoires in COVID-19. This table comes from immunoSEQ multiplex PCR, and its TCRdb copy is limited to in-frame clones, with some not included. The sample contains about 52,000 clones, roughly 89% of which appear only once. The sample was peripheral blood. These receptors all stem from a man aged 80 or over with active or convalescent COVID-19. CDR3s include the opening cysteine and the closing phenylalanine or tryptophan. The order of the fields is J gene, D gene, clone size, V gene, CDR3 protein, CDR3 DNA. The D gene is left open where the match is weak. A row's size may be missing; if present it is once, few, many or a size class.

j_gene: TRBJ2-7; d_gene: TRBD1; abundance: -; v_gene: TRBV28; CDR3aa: CASSTPGTGSQEQYF; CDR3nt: TGTGCCAGCAGTACTCCCGGGACAGGGTCTCAGGAGCAGTACTTC
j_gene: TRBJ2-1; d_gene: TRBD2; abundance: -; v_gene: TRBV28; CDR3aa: CASSGGLANAYNEQFF; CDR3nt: TGTGCCAGCAGTGGGGGACTAGCGAACGCCTACAATGAGCAGTTCTTC
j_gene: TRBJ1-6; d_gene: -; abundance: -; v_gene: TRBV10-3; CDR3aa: CAISEVKGQGYNSPLHF; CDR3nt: TGTGCCATCAGTGAGGTTAAAGGGCAGGGCTATAATTCACCCCTCCACTTT
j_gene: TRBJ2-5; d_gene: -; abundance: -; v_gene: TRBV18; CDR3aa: CASSPSSSQETQYF; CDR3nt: TGTGCCAGCTCACCCTCGTCGAGCCAAGAGACCCAGTACTTC
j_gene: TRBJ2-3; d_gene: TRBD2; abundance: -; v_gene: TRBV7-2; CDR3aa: CASSLNRTSGRATGDTQYF; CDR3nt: TGTGCCAGCAGCTTGAACCGGACTAGCGGGAGGGCGACAGGAGATACGCAGTATTTT
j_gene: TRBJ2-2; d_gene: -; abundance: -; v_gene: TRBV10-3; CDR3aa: CAIRQGTGTGELFF; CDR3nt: TGTGCCATCAGGCAGGGTACTGGGACCGGGGAGCTGTTTTTT
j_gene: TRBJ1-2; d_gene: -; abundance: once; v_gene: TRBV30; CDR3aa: CAWSPNAGDGYTF; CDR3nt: TGTGCCTGGAGTCCGAACGCAGGGGACGGCTACACCTTC
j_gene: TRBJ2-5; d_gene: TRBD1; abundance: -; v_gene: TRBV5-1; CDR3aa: CASREGTAQETQYF; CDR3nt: TGCGCCAGCCGAGAGGGGACAGCCCAAGAGACCCAGTACTTC
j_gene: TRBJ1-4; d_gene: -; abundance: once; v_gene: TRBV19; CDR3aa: CASTRSGATNEKLFF; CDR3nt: TGTGCCAGTACCCGGTCCGGGGCAACTAATGAAAAACTGTTTTTT
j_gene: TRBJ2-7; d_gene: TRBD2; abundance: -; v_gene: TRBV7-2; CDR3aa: CAISRGGWYEQYF; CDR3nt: TGTGCCATTTCTCGGGGGGGGTGGTACGAGCAGTACTTC
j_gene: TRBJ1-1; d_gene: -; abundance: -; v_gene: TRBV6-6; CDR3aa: CASSPEEGTEAFF; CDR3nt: TGTGCCAGCAGTCCCGAGGAGGGCACTGAAGCTTTCTTT
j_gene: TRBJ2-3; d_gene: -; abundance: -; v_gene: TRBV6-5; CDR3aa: CASSYEWGPDTQYF; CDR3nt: TGTGCCAGCAGTTACGAGTGGGGCCCAGATACGCAGTATTTT
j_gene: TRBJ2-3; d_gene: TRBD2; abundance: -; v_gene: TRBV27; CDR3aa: CASSPRAGRVSDTQYF; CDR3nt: TGTGCCAGCAGTCCTCGGGCAGGGAGGGTCTCAGATACGCAGTATTTT
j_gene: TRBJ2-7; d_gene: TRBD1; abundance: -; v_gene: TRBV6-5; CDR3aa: CASRNRDRAGEQYF; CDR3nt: TGTGCCAGCAGGAACCGGGACAGGGCGGGCGAGCAGTACTTC
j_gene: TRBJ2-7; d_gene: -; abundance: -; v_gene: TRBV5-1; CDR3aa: CASSLDRVSSYEQYF; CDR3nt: TGCGCCAGCAGCTTGGACAGGGTAAGCTCCTACGAGCAGTACTTC
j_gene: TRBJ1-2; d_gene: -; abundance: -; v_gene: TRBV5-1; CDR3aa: CASSLEGANYGYTF; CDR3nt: TGCGCCAGCAGCTTGGAGGGGGCTAACTATGGCTACACCTTC
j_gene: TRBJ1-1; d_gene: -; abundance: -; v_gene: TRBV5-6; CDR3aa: CASSFWGVYTEAFF; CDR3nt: TGTGCCAGCAGCTTTTGGGGCGTTTACACTGAAGCTTTCTTT
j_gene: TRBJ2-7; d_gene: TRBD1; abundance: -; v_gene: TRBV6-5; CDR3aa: CASREPGQGKLAQYF; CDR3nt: TGTGCCAGCAGGGAGCCGGGACAGGGGAAGTTAGCGCAGTACTTC
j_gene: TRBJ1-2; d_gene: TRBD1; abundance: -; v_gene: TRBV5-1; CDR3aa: CASSLGQGLGYTF; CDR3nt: TGCGCCAGCAGCTTAGGACAGGGATTGGGCTACACCTTC
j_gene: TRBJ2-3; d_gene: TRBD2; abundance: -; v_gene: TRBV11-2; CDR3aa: CASSLAPRTAGGTDTQYF; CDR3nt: TGTGCCAGCAGCTTAGCCCCCCGTACAGCGGGAGGGACAGATACGCAGTATTTT